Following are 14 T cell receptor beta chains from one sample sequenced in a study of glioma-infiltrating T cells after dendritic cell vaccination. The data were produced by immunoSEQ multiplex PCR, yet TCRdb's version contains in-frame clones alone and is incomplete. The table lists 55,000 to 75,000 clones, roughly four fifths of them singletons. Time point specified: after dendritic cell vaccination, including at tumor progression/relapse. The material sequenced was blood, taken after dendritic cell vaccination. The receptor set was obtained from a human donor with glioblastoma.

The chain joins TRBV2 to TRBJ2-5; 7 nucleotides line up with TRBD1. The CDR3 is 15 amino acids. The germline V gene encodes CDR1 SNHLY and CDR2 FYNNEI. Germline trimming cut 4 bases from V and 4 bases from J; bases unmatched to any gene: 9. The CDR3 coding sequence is TGTGCCAGCAGTGGTGGACAGGCTTTTGTAGAGACCCAGTACTTC. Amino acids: CASSGGQAFVETQYF.

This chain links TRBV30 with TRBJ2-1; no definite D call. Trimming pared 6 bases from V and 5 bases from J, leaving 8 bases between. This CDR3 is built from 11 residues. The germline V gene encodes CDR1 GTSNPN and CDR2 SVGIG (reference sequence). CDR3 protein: CACTANNEQFF. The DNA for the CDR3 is TGTGCCTGCACAGCTAACAATGAGCAGTTCTTC.

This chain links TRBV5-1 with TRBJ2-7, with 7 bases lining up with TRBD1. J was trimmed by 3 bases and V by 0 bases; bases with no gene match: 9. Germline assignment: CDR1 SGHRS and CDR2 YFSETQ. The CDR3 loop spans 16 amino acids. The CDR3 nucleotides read TGCGCCAGCAGCTTGGGGACCGGGACAGAGGTCTACGAGCAGTACTTC. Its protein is CASSLGTGTEVYEQYF.

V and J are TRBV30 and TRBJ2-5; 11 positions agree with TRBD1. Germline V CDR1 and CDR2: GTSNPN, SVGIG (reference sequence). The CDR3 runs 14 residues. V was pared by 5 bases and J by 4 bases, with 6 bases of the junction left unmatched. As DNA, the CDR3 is TGTGCCTGGGGACAGGGGGCGGACGGAGAGACCCAGTACTTC. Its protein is CAWGQGADGETQYF.

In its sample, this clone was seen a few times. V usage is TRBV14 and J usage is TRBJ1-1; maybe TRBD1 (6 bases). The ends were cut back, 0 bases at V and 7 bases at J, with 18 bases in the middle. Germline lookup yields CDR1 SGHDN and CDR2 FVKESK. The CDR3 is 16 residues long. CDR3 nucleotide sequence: TGTGCCAGCAGCCAAGATCGCAGGGGTTGGGGGTTTGAAGCTTTCTTT. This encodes CASSQDRRGWGFEAFF.

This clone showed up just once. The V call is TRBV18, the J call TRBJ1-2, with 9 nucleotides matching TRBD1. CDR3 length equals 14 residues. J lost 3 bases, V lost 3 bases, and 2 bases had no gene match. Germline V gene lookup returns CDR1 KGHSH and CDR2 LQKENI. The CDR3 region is CASSPGQGHYGYTF. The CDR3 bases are TGTGCCAGCTCACCGGGACAGGGACACTATGGCTACACCTTC.

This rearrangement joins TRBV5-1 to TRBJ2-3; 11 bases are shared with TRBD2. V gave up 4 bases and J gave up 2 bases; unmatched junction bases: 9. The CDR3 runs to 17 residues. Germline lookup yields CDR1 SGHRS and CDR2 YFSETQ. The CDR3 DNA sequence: TGCGCCAGCAGCCCGTGGGCTAGCGGGGGGTTCACAGATACGCAGTATTTT. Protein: CASSPWASGGFTDTQYF.

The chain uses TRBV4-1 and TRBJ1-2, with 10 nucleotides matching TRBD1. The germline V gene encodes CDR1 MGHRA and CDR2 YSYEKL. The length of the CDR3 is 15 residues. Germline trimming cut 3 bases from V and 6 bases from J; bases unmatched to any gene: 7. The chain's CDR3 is CASSHILDRGDGYTF. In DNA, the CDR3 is TGCGCCAGCAGCCACATATTGGACAGGGGGGATGGCTACACCTTC.

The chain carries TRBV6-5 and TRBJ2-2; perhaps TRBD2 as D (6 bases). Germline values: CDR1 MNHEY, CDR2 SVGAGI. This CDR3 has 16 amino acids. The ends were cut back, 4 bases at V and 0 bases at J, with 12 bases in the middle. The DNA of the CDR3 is TGTGCCAGCAGTTCCAGACTAGACGCGAACACCGGGGAGCTGTTTTTT. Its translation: CASSSRLDANTGELFF.

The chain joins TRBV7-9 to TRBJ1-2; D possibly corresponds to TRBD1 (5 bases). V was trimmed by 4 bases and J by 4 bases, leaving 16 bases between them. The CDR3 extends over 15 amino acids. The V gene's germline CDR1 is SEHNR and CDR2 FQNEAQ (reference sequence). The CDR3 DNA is TGTGCCAGCAGCTCGCGCCTGGGGAGGGGCTATGGCTACACCTTC. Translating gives CASSSRLGRGYGYTF.

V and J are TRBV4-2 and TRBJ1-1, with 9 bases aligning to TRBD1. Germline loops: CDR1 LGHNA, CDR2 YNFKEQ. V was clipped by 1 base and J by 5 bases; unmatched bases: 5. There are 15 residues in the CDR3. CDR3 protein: CASSQGTGGWTEAFF. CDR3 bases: TGTGCCAGCAGCCAAGGCACAGGGGGCTGGACTGAAGCTTTCTTT.

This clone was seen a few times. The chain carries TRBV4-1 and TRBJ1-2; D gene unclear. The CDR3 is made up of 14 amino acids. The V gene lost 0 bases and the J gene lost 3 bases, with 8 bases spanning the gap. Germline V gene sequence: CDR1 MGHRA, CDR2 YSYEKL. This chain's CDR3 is CASSQDTGYYGYTF. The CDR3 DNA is TGCGCCAGCAGCCAAGATACGGGGTACTATGGCTACACCTTC.

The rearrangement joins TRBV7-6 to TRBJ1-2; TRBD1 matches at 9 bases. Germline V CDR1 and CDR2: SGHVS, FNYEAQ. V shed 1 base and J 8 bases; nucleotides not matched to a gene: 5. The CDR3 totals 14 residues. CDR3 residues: CASSLVQGARGYTF. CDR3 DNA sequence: TGTGCCAGCAGCTTAGTACAGGGGGCGAGGGGCTACACCTTC. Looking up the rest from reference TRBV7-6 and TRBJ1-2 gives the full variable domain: GAGVSQSPRYKVTKRGQDVALRCDPISGHVSLYWYRQALGQGPEFLTYFNYEAQQDKSGLPNDRFSAERPEGSISTLTIQRTEQRDSAMYRCASSLVQGARGYTFGSGTRLTVV.

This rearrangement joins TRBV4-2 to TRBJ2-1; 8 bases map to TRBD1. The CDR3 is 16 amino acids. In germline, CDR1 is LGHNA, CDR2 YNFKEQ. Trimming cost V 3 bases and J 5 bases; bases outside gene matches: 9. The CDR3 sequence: CASSQEPGQADNEQFF. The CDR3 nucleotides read TGTGCCAGCAGCCAGGAACCGGGACAGGCGGACAATGAGCAGTTCTTC.